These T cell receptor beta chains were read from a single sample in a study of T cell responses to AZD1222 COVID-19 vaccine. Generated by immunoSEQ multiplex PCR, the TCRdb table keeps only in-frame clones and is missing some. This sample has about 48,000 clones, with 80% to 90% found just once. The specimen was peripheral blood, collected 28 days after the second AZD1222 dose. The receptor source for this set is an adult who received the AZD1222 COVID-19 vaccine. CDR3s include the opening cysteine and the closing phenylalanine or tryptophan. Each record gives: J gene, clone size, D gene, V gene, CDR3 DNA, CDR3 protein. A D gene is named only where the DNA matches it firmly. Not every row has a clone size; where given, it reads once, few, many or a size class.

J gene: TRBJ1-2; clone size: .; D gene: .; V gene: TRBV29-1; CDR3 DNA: TGCAGCGTGAGAGTCCGGGACGGAACAAACTATGGCTACACCTTC; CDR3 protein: CSVRVRDGTNYGYTF
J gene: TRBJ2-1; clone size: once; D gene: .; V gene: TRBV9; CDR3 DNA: TGTGCCAGCAGCGTAGTCGTGACTCCTAACAATGAGCAGTTCTTC; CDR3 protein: CASSVVVTPNNEQFF
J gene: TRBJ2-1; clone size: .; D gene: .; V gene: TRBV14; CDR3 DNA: TGTGCCAGCAGCAGGGTTCGAAACAATGAGCAGTTCTTC; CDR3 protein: CASSRVRNNEQFF
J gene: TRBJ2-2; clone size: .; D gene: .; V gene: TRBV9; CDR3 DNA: TGTGCCAGCAGCGTAGATCCCAGCACCGGGGAGCTGTTTTTT; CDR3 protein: CASSVDPSTGELFF
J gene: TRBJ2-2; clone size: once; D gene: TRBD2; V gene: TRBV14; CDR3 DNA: TGTGCCAGCAGCCAAGATCCCGCTAGCGGAAGTTATCGCGGGGAGCTGTTTTTT; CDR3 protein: CASSQDPASGSYRGELFF
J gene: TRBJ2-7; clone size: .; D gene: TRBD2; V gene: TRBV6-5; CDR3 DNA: TGTGCCAGCAGTTACTCCCCGGGGAGGGTGGACGAGCAGTACTTC; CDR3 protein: CASSYSPGRVDEQYF
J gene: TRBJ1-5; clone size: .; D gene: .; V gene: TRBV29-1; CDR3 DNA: TGCAGCGTTTCAGCTACGGGGGGCCAGCCCCAGCATTTT; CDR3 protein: CSVSATGGQPQHF
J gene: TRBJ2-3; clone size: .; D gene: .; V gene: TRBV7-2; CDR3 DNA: TGTGCCAGCAGCTTAGGAGCTGGCAGCTGGGGAGATACGCAGTATTTT; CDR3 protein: CASSLGAGSWGDTQYF
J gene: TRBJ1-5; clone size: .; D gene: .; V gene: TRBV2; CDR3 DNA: TGTGCCAGCATTGGGAGTCACGGTCAGCCCCAGCATTTT; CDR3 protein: CASIGSHGQPQHF
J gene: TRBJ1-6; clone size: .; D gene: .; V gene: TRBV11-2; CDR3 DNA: TGTGCCAGCAGCTCGGGACGGTCATATAATTCACCCCTCCACTTT; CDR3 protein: CASSSGRSYNSPLHF
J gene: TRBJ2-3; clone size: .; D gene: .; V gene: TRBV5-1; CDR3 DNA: TGCGCCAGCAGCTCATTGGCGGGGTCCACAGATACGCAGTATTTT; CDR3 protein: CASSSLAGSTDTQYF
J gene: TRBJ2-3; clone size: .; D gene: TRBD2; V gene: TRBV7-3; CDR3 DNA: TGTGCCAGCAGCTTAACACTAGCGGGAGAAGATACGCAGTATTTT; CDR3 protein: CASSLTLAGEDTQYF
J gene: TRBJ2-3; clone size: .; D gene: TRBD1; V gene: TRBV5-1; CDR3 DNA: TGCGCCAGCAGCCCCGACAGGGAAACAGATACGCAGTATTTT; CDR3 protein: CASSPDRETDTQYF
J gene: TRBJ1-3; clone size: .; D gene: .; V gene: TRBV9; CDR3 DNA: TGTGCCAGCAGCGTAGGCCCCTCAAGGACTCTCGGAAACACCATATATTTT; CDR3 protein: CASSVGPSRTLGNTIYF
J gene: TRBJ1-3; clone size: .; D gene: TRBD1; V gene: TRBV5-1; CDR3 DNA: TGCGCCAGCAGCTTGGGGGACAGACCAGAGATCTCTGGAAACACCATATATTTT; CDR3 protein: CASSLGDRPEISGNTIYF
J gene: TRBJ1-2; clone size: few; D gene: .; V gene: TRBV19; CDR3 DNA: TGTGCCAGTAGCCGGATCTCGCAATCGGACGGCTACACCTTC; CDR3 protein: CASSRISQSDGYTF
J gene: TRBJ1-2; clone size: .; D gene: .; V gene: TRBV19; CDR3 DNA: TGTGCCAGTAGTATGACCGGACCCTATGGCTACACCTTC; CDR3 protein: CASSMTGPYGYTF
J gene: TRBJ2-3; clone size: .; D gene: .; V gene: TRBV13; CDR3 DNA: TGTGCCAGCAGCCCTAGCCCGCTGGCGGGAAGGACAGATACGCAGTATTTT; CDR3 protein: CASSPSPLAGRTDTQYF
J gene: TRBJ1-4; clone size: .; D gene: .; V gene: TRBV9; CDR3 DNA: TGTGCCAGCAGCGAGGGCGGCGGGAATAATGAAAAACTGTTTTTT; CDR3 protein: CASSEGGGNNEKLFF
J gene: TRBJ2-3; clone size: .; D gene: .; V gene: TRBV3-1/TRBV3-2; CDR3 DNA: TGTGCCAGCAGCCAAGTGCGGCCGGACACTAGCACAGATACGCAGTATTTT; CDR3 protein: CASSQVRPDTSTDTQYF
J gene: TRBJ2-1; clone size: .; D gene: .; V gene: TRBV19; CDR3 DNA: TGTGCCAGTACCCCTTGGGGTGCGTCCTACAATGAGCAGTTCTTC; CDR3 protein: CASTPWGASYNEQFF
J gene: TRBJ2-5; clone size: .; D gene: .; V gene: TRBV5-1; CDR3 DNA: TGCGCCAGCAGCTTACGGACAGAACAAGAGACCCAGTACTTC; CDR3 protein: CASSLRTEQETQYF
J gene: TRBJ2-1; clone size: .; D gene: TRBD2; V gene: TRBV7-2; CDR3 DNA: TGTGCCAGCAGCTTCGAGGGGACTAGCGGGAGGAATGAGCAGTTCTTC; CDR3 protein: CASSFEGTSGRNEQFF
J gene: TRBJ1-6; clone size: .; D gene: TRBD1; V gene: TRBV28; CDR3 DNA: TGTGCCAGCAGCCCCACCCTAACTCGGACAGGGGTCATTTCACCCCTCCACTTT; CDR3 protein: CASSPTLTRTGVISPLHF
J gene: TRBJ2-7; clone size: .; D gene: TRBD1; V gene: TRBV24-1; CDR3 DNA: TGTGCCACCAGCGGCGGGACAGGGGCTAGCTACGAGCAGTACTTC; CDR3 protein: CATSGGTGASYEQYF
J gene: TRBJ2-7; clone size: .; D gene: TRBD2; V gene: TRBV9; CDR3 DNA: TGTGCCAGCAGCGTGGCGGGAGGGTCCTTTGATGAGCAGTACTTC; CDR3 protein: CASSVAGGSFDEQYF
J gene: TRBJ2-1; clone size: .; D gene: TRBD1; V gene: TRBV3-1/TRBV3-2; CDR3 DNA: TGTGCCAGCAGCCCTTCACAGGGGGTGGAGGGGTTCTTC; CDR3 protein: CASSPSQGVEGFF
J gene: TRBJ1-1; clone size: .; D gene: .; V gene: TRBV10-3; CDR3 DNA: TGTGCCATCAGTGAGTCCCGGGGGATAACGAACACTGAAGCTTTCTTT; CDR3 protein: CAISESRGITNTEAFF
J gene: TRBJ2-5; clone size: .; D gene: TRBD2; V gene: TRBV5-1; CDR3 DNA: TGCGCCAGCAGCTTGGGGGTTTTGACGCGGGAGGAGGAGACCCAGTACTTC; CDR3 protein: CASSLGVLTREEETQYF
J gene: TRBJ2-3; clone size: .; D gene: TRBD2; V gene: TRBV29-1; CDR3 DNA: TGCAGCGGGGACCAAGCGGGAGGGTCAGATACGCAGTATTTT; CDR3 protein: CSGDQAGGSDTQYF
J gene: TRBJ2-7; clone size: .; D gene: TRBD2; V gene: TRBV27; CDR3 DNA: TGTGCCAGCAGTTGGGGGGGTGGGGACGGACCCTACGAGCAGTACTTC; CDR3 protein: CASSWGGGDGPYEQYF
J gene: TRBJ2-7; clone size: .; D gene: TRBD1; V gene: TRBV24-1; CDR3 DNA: TGTGCCACCAGTGGTCCTACAGGGGACAACGAGCAGTACTTC; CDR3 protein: CATSGPTGDNEQYF
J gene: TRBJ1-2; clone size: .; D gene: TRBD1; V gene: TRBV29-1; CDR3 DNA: TGCAGCGTTGAAGTCGGCACGGCAGGGGGTTCTGGCTACACCTTC; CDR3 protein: CSVEVGTAGGSGYTF
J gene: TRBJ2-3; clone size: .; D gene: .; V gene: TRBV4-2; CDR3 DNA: TGTGCCAGCAGCCAAGAAGGGGCAGGGAGCACAGATACGCAGTATTTT; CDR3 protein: CASSQEGAGSTDTQYF
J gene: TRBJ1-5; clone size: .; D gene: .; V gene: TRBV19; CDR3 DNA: TGTGCCAGTAACCGAGCAGGGCATCAGCCCCAGCATTTT; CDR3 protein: CASNRAGHQPQHF
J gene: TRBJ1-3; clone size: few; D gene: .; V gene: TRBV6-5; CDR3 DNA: TGTGCCACCGGAGGAGGAAACACCATATATTTT; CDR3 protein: CATGGGNTIYF
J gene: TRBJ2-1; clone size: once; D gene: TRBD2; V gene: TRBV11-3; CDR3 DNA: TGTGCCACCACCGCGTTGGGGACTAGCGGGAGGGCCGCCTACAATGAGCAGTTCTTC; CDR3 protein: CATTALGTSGRAAYNEQFF
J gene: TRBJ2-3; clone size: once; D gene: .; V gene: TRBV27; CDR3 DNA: TGTGCCAGCAGTTTTGGGGGGCGCGGAGATACGCAGTATTTT; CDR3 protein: CASSFGGRGDTQYF
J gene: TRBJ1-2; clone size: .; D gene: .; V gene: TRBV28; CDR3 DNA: TGTGCCAGCACCCCATCATCTCGGGTGGGGCCATCAGTATATGGCTACACCTTC; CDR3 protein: CASTPSSRVGPSVYGYTF
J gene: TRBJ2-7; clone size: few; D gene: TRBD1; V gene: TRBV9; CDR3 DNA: TGTGCCAGCAGCACGGGACAGGGATACTACGAGCAGTACTTC; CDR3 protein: CASSTGQGYYEQYF
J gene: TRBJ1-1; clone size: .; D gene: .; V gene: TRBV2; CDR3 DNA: TGTGCCAGCAGTGGTGGGAGCACTGAAGCTTTCTTT; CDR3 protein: CASSGGSTEAFF
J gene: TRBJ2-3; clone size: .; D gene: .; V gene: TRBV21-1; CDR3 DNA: TGTGCCAGAAGACAGGGGGCTAGCACAGATACGCAGTATTTT; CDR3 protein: CARRQGASTDTQYF
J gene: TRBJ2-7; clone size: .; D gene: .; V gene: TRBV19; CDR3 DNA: TGTGCCAGTAGTATGGGAAGCGCGGTCTACGAGCAGTACTTC; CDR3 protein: CASSMGSAVYEQYF
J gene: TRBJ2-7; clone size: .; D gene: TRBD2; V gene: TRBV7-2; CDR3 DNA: TGTGCCAGCAGCAGCCGGGGGGGCCCCTACGAGCAGTACTTC; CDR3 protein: CASSSRGGPYEQYF
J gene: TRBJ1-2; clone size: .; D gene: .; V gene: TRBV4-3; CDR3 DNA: TGCGCCAGCAGCCGCTCGGGGGGGGATGACTATGGCTACACCTTC; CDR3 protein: CASSRSGGDDYGYTF
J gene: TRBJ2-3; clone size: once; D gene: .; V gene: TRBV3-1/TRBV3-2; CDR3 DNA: TGTGCCAGCAGCCGGGTTAGCGGAAACCCCACAGATACGCAGTATTTT; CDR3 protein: CASSRVSGNPTDTQYF
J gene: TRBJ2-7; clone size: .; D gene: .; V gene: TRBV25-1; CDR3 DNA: TGTGCCAGCAGTGAATGGTCAGGGGAACGCGAGCAGTACTTC; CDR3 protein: CASSEWSGEREQYF
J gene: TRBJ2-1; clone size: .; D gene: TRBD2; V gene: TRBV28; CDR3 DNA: TGTGCCAGCAGTTTAGGGCAAGCGGGAAGCTCCTACAATGAGCAGTTCTTC; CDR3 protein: CASSLGQAGSSYNEQFF
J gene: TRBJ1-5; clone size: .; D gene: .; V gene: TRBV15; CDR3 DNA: TGTGCCACCAGCAGAACGTGGGGCCAGCCCCAGCATTTT; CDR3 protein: CATSRTWGQPQHF
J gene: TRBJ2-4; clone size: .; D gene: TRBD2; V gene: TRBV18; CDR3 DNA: TGTGCCAGCTCACCGATGCTAGCGGGAGCTCCCCCGGGCAAAAACATTCAGTACTTC; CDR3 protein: CASSPMLAGAPPGKNIQYF
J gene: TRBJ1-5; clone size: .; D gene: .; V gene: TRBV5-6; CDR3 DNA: TGTGCCAGCAGCTTGGGGAGGGGGATCAGCAATCAGCCCCAGCATTTT; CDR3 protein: CASSLGRGISNQPQHF
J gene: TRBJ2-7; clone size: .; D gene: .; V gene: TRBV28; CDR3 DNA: TGTGCCAGCAGGACAGATGCGGGGGAGCAGTACTTC; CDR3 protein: CASRTDAGEQYF
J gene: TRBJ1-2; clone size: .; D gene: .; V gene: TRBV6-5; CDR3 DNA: TGTGCCAGCCCAGGACAGAACTATGGCTACACCTTC; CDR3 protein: CASPGQNYGYTF
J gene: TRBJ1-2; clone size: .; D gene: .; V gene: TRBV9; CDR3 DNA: TGTGCCAGCAGCGTAGGACCCTATGGCTACACCTTC; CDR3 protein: CASSVGPYGYTF
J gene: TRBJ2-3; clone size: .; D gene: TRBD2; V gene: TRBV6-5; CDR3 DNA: TGTGCCAGCAGTTACGCGGGAGGTGGCACAGATACGCAGTATTTT; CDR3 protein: CASSYAGGGTDTQYF